The 18 T cell receptor beta chains given below trace back to one sample, sequenced in a study of blood T cells in healthy people across ages. Then a second PCR, running roughly 7 to 12 cycles, was carried out with a sample-barcoded 5' primer and a J-beta primer mix. MiXCR, run by TCRdb on the 5' RACE reads, gives a single entry per CDR3 protein. The sample lists about 650,000 distinct CDR3 sequences; less than 40% were seen once. The sample consisted of blood. Receptor source: an elderly woman in good health.

There are many counts of this clonotype. The rearrangement links TRBV30 to TRBJ1-2; possibly TRBD1 for D (5 bases). Trimming removed 5 bases at V and 6 bases at J, with 16 bases between. The CDR3 totals 13 residues. CDR1 is GTSNPN and CDR2 is SVGIG in the germline V gene (reference sequence). The CDR3 reads CAWEPSGRHGYTF. The CDR3 DNA sequence: TGTGCCTGGGAGCCCTCGGGACGGCATGGCTACACCTTC.

A few counts support this clonotype. The chain combines TRBV7-2 with TRBJ1-2; a weak D match, TRBD1 (6 bases). With 7 bases removed from V and 4 bases from J, the gap between germline ends came to 16 bases. Germline values: CDR1 SGHTA, CDR2 FQGNSA. The CDR3 is 14 amino acids. CDR3 coding DNA: TGTGCCAGCATCGCCGGCGGGGGGCCCTATGGCTACACCTTC. It codes for CASIAGGGPYGYTF.

This clonotype has a count of ten or more. This chain links TRBV6-5 with TRBJ2-5; D is unresolved. There are 12 residues in the CDR3. Germline assignment: CDR1 MNHEY and CDR2 SVGAGI. V was clipped by 2 bases and J by 5 bases, with 6 bases between them. Here the CDR3 reads CASSYNGETQYF. DNA for the CDR3: TGTGCCAGCAGTTACAACGGGGAGACCCAGTACTTC.

The chain couples TRBV7-6 to TRBJ2-2; 11 positions match TRBD2. The CDR3 extends over 16 amino acids. The germline CDR1 and CDR2 sequences are SGHVS and FNYEAQ. After removal of 6 bases from V and 4 bases from J, the junction contained 7 bases not matched to a gene. CDR3 DNA sequence: TGTGCCAGCAGGTTTAGCGGGGGGGCCTTCACCGGGGAGCTGTTTTTT. As protein: CASRFSGGAFTGELFF.

CDR3 protein: CASRDIQGTGANVLTF. The CDR3 nucleotides read TGTGCCAGCAGAGACATACAGGGTACTGGGGCCAACGTCCTGACTTTC. The chain is built from TRBV2 and TRBJ2-6; D may be TRBD1 (6 bases). CDR3 length: 16 residues. Trimming pared 6 bases from V and 2 bases from J, leaving 14 bases between. Per germline, CDR1 SNHLY and CDR2 FYNNEI.

This clonotype was recorded many times. The gene calls are TRBV27 and TRBJ2-7; D is tentatively TRBD1 or TRBD2 (5 bases each). CDR3 size: 15 residues. V lost 0 bases and J 2 bases, leaving 11 bases between the germline ends. From germline, CDR1 is MNHEY and CDR2 SMNVEV (reference sequence). CDR3 DNA sequence: TGTGCCAGCAGTTTATCCGGGACGGACACCTACGAGCAGTACTTC. It codes for CASSLSGTDTYEQYF.

This clonotype was counted at least ten times. This may stem from a read error, because a much larger clone lies one nucleotide away. V and J are TRBV7-2 and TRBJ2-2, with D possibly matching TRBD2 (5 bases). Germline CDR1 is SGHTA and CDR2 is FQGNSA. The CDR3 length is 15 residues. This chain's CDR3 is CASSLVRRNTGERFF. CDR3 bases: TGTGCCAGCAGCTTAGTTAGACGGAACACCGGGGAGCGGTTTTTT.

The chain joins TRBV20-1 to TRBJ1-2, with 7 bases matching TRBD1. The CDR3 spans 13 residues. The V and J ends lost 5 bases and 7 bases, in that order; junction bases with no gene match: 10. Germline loops: CDR1 DFQATT, CDR2 SNEGSKA (reference sequence). The DNA for the CDR3 is TGCAGTGCTCTCGGACAGGCAGGGACTGGCTACACCTTC. As protein: CSALGQAGTGYTF.

This clonotype appeared a few times. The genes are TRBV27 and TRBJ2-6; possible D gene TRBD1, 6 bases. This CDR3 spans 18 amino acids. CDR1 MNHEY and CDR2 SMNVEV come from the germline V gene (reference sequence). V lost 3 bases to trimming and J lost 4 bases, with 19 bases between them. CDR3: CASSLRLGGLEGANVLTF. CDR3 nucleotide sequence: TGTGCCAGCAGTTTGAGGTTAGGGGGTTTGGAAGGGGCCAACGTCCTGACTTTC.

The chain uses TRBV6-5 and TRBJ1-2; D gene ambiguous. Germline V gene data show CDR1 as MNHEY and CDR2 as SVGAGI. The CDR3 has 15 residues. Trimming left V 4 bases short and J 12 bases short, with 24 bases between. The CDR3: CASSLTRVIWQGHTF. The DNA for the CDR3 is TGTGCCAGCAGTTTAACCCGGGTCATTTGGCAAGGCCACACCTTC.

This clonotype came up many times. This chain connects TRBV5-1 to TRBJ2-3; weak D call: TRBD1 (6 bases). Germline V gene sequence: CDR1 SGHRS, CDR2 YFSETQ. Trimming stripped 0 bases from V and 3 bases from J, with 20 bases between. This CDR3 spans 18 amino acids. CDR3 amino acids: CASSLAGAGVRLTDTQYF. For the CDR3, the DNA is TGCGCCAGCAGCTTGGCCGGGGCAGGGGTGAGGCTTACAGATACGCAGTATTTT.

Note on this clonotype: A much larger clonotype is one base distant, so this may be a read error. J is TRBJ2-5 and V is TRBV10-3; the D gene is possibly TRBD2 (5 bases). CDR3 length: 16 residues. The germline V gene has CDR1 ENHRY and CDR2 SYGVKD. The CDR3 spells CAISSEDAGRQEAQYF. The CDR3 DNA reads TGTGCCATCAGTTCCGAGGACGCGGGCAGACAAGAGGCCCAGTACTTC.

This clonotype was seen many times. V is TRBV4-1 and J is TRBJ1-5; D may be TRBD1 (5 bases). CDR1 MGHRA and CDR2 YSYEKL come from the germline V gene. Trimming pared 0 bases from V and 3 bases from J, leaving 9 bases between. CDR3 length: 15 residues. The CDR3 spells CASSQETAVNQPQHF. The CDR3 DNA is TGCGCCAGCAGCCAAGAGACAGCCGTCAATCAGCCCCAGCATTTT.

The rearrangement joins TRBV29-1 to TRBJ2-1; the match to TRBD2 covers 15 bases. The germline V gene encodes CDR1 SQVTM and CDR2 ANQGSEA. The V and J ends lost 6 bases and 10 bases, in that order; junction bases with no gene match: 1. This CDR3 has 12 residues. CDR3 nucleotide sequence: TGCAGCGTCGGGACTAGCGGGGGGGAGCAGTTCTTC. Protein: CSVGTSGGEQFF.

This clonotype turned up a few times. Given a much more abundant clone one base away, this may be a read error. The CDR3 bases are TGTGCTAGTGGCCGCGAGACAGGGTCTAGCGGGAGATGCTACGAGCAGTACTTC. This sequence encodes CASGRETGSSGRCYEQYF. The V and J genes are TRBV12-5 and TRBJ2-7; 10 bases align to TRBD2. CDR1 is LGHNT, CDR2 FRNRAP, per germline. The V segment lost 6 bases and the J segment 3 bases; nucleotides outside the gene matches: 17. The CDR3 length is 18 residues.

This clonotype was seen many times. The gene calls are TRBV7-2 and TRBJ2-3; a possible D gene is TRBD2 (6 bases). Germline loops: CDR1 SGHTA, CDR2 FQGNSA. The V and J ends lost 5 bases and 1 base respectively, with 16 bases between them. The CDR3 is 16 residues long. As DNA, the CDR3 is TGTGCCAGCAGCCCAGCCCGTCCGGGGGGCACAGATACGCAGTATTTT. As protein: CASSPARPGGTDTQYF.

The chain uses TRBV6-6 and TRBJ2-2; D call uncertain. V lost 6 bases to trimming and J lost 4 bases, with 18 bases between them. Germline V lookup: CDR1 MNHNY, CDR2 SVGAGI (reference sequence). The CDR3 spans 16 residues. The CDR3 spells CASRASRFDGTGELFF. CDR3 nucleotides: TGTGCCAGCAGGGCGTCGCGGTTTGATGGCACCGGGGAGCTGTTTTTT.

There are a few counts of this clonotype. The chain has TRBV30 and TRBJ1-2; D ambiguous. V shed 1 base and J shed 3 bases, with 12 bases lying between them. Looked up from germline, CDR1 is GTSNPN and CDR2 is SVGIG (reference sequence). This CDR3 is 14 amino acids long. CDR3 sequence (DNA): TGTGCCTGGAGTGGAGGCGGGAATCACTATGGCTACACCTTC. As protein: CAWSGGGNHYGYTF.